Listed below are T cell receptor beta chains from one sample, sequenced in a study of blood T cell repertoires in COVID-19. Assay: immunoSEQ multiplex PCR; the TCRdb copy retains only in-frame clones and omits some. The data show about 53,000 clones, 86% seen once. The sample taken for sequencing was peripheral blood. The source is a man aged 65 to 85 with active COVID-19. The CDR3 runs from the conserved cysteine through the conserved F or W. A D gene is named only where the DNA matches it firmly. Size is omitted from some rows. Given values are once, few, many or a class for expanded clones.

d_gene: .; v_gene: TRBV5-6; abundance: .; j_gene: TRBJ1-2; CDR3nt: TGTGCCAGCAGCTTGGTGCGGGGGAACTATGGCTACACCTTC; CDR3aa: CASSLVRGNYGYTF
d_gene: TRBD1; v_gene: TRBV27; abundance: .; j_gene: TRBJ1-3; CDR3nt: TGTGCCAGCCGGGACAGCTCTGGAAACACCATATATTTT; CDR3aa: CASRDSSGNTIYF
d_gene: TRBD1; v_gene: TRBV6-2/TRBV6-3; abundance: .; j_gene: TRBJ1-6; CDR3nt: TGTGCCAGCAGTCGACAGGGGGCTAATTCACCCCTCCACTTT; CDR3aa: CASSRQGANSPLHF
d_gene: TRBD2; v_gene: TRBV11-2; abundance: few; j_gene: TRBJ2-3; CDR3nt: TGTGCCAGCAGCTTAATTGGGCTAGCGGGGGGGCCGGAGGCAGATACGCAGTATTTT; CDR3aa: CASSLIGLAGGPEADTQYF
d_gene: .; v_gene: TRBV5-1; abundance: once; j_gene: TRBJ2-1; CDR3nt: TGCGCCAGCAGCTTGGGGCAGGGTAGCCACAATGAGCAGTTCTTC; CDR3aa: CASSLGQGSHNEQFF
d_gene: .; v_gene: TRBV6-1; abundance: .; j_gene: TRBJ1-3; CDR3nt: TGTGCCAGCAGTGAACGACAAGGCCGCTCTGGAAACACCATATATTTT; CDR3aa: CASSERQGRSGNTIYF
d_gene: .; v_gene: TRBV24-1; abundance: .; j_gene: TRBJ1-5; CDR3nt: TGTGCCACCAGTGACGGGGGGGCCGGGCAGCCCCAGCATTTT; CDR3aa: CATSDGGAGQPQHF
d_gene: .; v_gene: TRBV5-8; abundance: .; j_gene: TRBJ1-2; CDR3nt: TGTGCCAGCAGCTTGGTGGGCCCCCAACTCTATGGCTACACCTTC; CDR3aa: CASSLVGPQLYGYTF
d_gene: .; v_gene: TRBV19; abundance: .; j_gene: TRBJ1-6; CDR3nt: TGTGCCAGTAGGAACCTCCTTGGGACAAGGAATTCACCCCTCCACTTT; CDR3aa: CASRNLLGTRNSPLHF
d_gene: TRBD1; v_gene: TRBV27; abundance: .; j_gene: TRBJ2-3; CDR3nt: TGTGCCAGCAGTCCAGGGGGCTATAACACAGATACGCAGTATTTT; CDR3aa: CASSPGGYNTDTQYF
d_gene: TRBD1; v_gene: TRBV19; abundance: .; j_gene: TRBJ1-2; CDR3nt: TGTGCCAGTAGTAACCCACAGGGGACCAACTATGGCTACACCTTC; CDR3aa: CASSNPQGTNYGYTF
d_gene: TRBD1; v_gene: TRBV5-1; abundance: .; j_gene: TRBJ2-1; CDR3nt: TGCGCCAGCAGCCGCCCTGAACAGGGGTCTCGTTACAATGAGCAGTTCTTC; CDR3aa: CASSRPEQGSRYNEQFF
d_gene: .; v_gene: TRBV18; abundance: .; j_gene: TRBJ2-5; CDR3nt: TGTGCCAGCTCACCATCAGATTACCAAGAGACCCAGTACTTC; CDR3aa: CASSPSDYQETQYF
d_gene: TRBD1; v_gene: TRBV7-2; abundance: .; j_gene: TRBJ2-7; CDR3nt: TGTGCCAGCAGCTTACTCCCTGACAGGGGTAGCTACGAGCAGTACTTC; CDR3aa: CASSLLPDRGSYEQYF
d_gene: .; v_gene: TRBV5-5; abundance: .; j_gene: TRBJ2-1; CDR3nt: TGTGCCAGCAGCTTGGCCCAGCGAAGGGGAAATGAGCAGTTCTTC; CDR3aa: CASSLAQRRGNEQFF
d_gene: .; v_gene: TRBV7-2; abundance: .; j_gene: TRBJ2-1; CDR3nt: TGTGCCAGCAGCCTTATAGGGAGCGAGGGCAATGAGCAGTTCTTC; CDR3aa: CASSLIGSEGNEQFF
d_gene: .; v_gene: TRBV30; abundance: .; j_gene: TRBJ2-7; CDR3nt: TGTGCCTGGAGTGAGGGAGGGGGGCGCGAGCAGTACTTC; CDR3aa: CAWSEGGGREQYF
d_gene: .; v_gene: TRBV9; abundance: .; j_gene: TRBJ2-5; CDR3nt: TGTGCCAGCTCCCCCCTACTCAATGGCGGCCCACAAGAGACCCAGTACTTC; CDR3aa: CASSPLLNGGPQETQYF
d_gene: TRBD1; v_gene: TRBV6-2/TRBV6-3; abundance: .; j_gene: TRBJ2-3; CDR3nt: TGTGCCAGCAGTTACTCGACGGTATGGGACAGGGAAAGCACAGATACGCAGTATTTT; CDR3aa: CASSYSTVWDRESTDTQYF
d_gene: .; v_gene: TRBV5-1; abundance: .; j_gene: TRBJ1-2; CDR3nt: TGCGCCAGCAGCCGAAACCCGGGAGTTTGGGGCTACACCTTC; CDR3aa: CASSRNPGVWGYTF
d_gene: TRBD2; v_gene: TRBV3-1/TRBV3-2; abundance: .; j_gene: TRBJ2-1; CDR3nt: TGTGCCAGCAGCCCACTAGCGGGGGCCGGGGATGAGCAGTTCTTC; CDR3aa: CASSPLAGAGDEQFF
d_gene: .; v_gene: TRBV5-1; abundance: .; j_gene: TRBJ2-7; CDR3nt: TGCGCCAGCAGTGAGCGGTCTAGCTCCTACGAGCAGTACTTC; CDR3aa: CASSERSSSYEQYF
d_gene: TRBD1; v_gene: TRBV2; abundance: .; j_gene: TRBJ1-5; CDR3nt: TGTGCCAGCAAGGGACAGGGCTTAAGCAATCAGCCCCAGCATTTT; CDR3aa: CASKGQGLSNQPQHF
d_gene: .; v_gene: TRBV6-2/TRBV6-3; abundance: .; j_gene: TRBJ2-3; CDR3nt: TGTGCCAGCAGTTCGACTAGTAATCCAGATACGCAGTATTTT; CDR3aa: CASSSTSNPDTQYF
d_gene: TRBD2; v_gene: TRBV7-7; abundance: .; j_gene: TRBJ2-1; CDR3nt: TGTGCTAGCAGCTTAAGCGGGGGGGCCTACAATGAGCAGTTCTTC; CDR3aa: CASSLSGGAYNEQFF
d_gene: .; v_gene: TRBV4-3; abundance: .; j_gene: TRBJ2-3; CDR3nt: TGCGCCAGCAGCCAAGCGGGGGGCCCAGATACGCAGTATTTT; CDR3aa: CASSQAGGPDTQYF
d_gene: .; v_gene: TRBV5-5; abundance: .; j_gene: TRBJ2-3; CDR3nt: TGTGCCAGCAGCCCTGGAGGGGCTAGCACAGATACGCAGTATTTT; CDR3aa: CASSPGGASTDTQYF
d_gene: .; v_gene: TRBV21-1; abundance: .; j_gene: TRBJ1-5; CDR3nt: TGTGCCAGCAGCCGTTACCCGGGACTAAGGATGAGTCAGCCCCAGCATTTT; CDR3aa: CASSRYPGLRMSQPQHF